These 2 T cell receptor beta chains originate from one sample sequenced in a study of human T cells and chemical hapten exposure. Described time point: patch test 1, 2 weeks after DPC sensitization. Described treatment: therapeutic diphenylcyclopropenone sensitization with weekly scalp DPC. TCRdb re-derived calls from the RACE reads in MiXCR, one entry per CDR3 protein. The sample comprises 80,000 or so distinct CDR3 sequences, about 10% of which are singletons, and around 4.4% rests with the top ten. The specimen comprised whole blood, sampled in connection with sensitization to the hapten diphenylcyclopropenone (DPC). All receptors come from a woman in her forties or fifties with alopecia areata. Some clones in this sample may be carry-over from other donors' samples.

The chain employs TRBV7-2 and TRBJ1-5; 7 bases are a match to TRBD1. Germline loops: CDR1 SGHTA, CDR2 FQGNSA. Losses at the gene ends were 5 bases for V and 4 bases for J; bases not matched to a gene: 5. The CDR3 runs 14 residues. This chain's CDR3 is CASSLGTENQPQHF. In nucleotides, the CDR3 is TGTGCCAGCAGCCTTGGGACAGAGAATCAGCCCCAGCATTTT.

The V and J genes are TRBV11-3 and TRBJ2-5, with D possibly TRBD1 on 6 matching bases. The V gene's germline CDR1 is SGHNT and CDR2 YENEEA. V lost 3 bases to trimming and J lost 3 bases, with 8 bases between them. CDR3 length: 13 amino acids. The CDR3 spells CASSLDSEETQYF. The DNA of the CDR3 is TGTGCCAGCAGCTTGGACAGTGAAGAGACCCAGTACTTC.